This T cell receptor (beta chain) emerged from a study of neurological immune-mediated disorders. Each CDR3 protein is one row after TCRdb ran MiXCR on the 5' RACE reads. The sample contains some 22,000 distinct CDR3 sequences, approximately 15% of which appear only once. The length of the CDR3 is 15 residues. Germline V lookup: CDR1 DFQATT, CDR2 SNEGSKA (reference sequence). Unmatched junction bases numbered 14, after V lost 7 bases and J lost 5 bases. This sequence was found in a woman under 30 with multiple sclerosis. The J gene is TRBJ2-7, the V gene TRBV20-1; TRBD2 aligns across 10 bases. The sequenced sample was CD8+ T cells from blood. CDR3 protein: CSVPPLGLASHEQYF. The CDR3 region has the DNA TGCAGTGTACCCCCCTTGGGACTAGCGTCTCACGAGCAGTACTTC.